This entry lists 23 T cell receptor beta chains sequenced from one sample in a study of post-analysis software for immune sequencing data. These receptors have no identified antigens. The study's findings and limits: The study found TRBV5-6, TRBV5-1 and TRBV20-1 among several TRBV segments more frequent in patients than controls.

Incorporated into the TCR beta cDNA libraries were unique molecular identifiers, which served to reduce PCR and sequencing biases. One entry per CDR3 protein, called by TCRdb with MiXCR from the PCR reads. Among a few hundred thousand distinct CDR3 sequences listed, less than 40% were seen once. The sequenced material came from blood. These receptors were taken from a girl aged 2-17 years with multiple sclerosis.

DNA for the CDR3: TGCAGTGCGGTAACAGTCTCTGGGGCCAACGTCCTGACTTTC. Encoded protein: CSAVTVSGANVLTF. The chain has TRBV20-1 and TRBJ2-6; D unclear. CDR1 is DFQATT and CDR2 is SNEGSKA in the germline V gene (reference sequence). V dropped 6 bases and J dropped 0 bases, with 9 bases sitting between them. CDR3 length equals 14 residues.

This clonotype occurred a few times. J is TRBJ2-3 and V is TRBV6-5, with D possibly matching TRBD2 (5 bases). Trimming took 6 bases from V and 6 from J, leaving 19 bases between them. There are 15 residues in the CDR3. Per germline, CDR1 MNHEY and CDR2 SVGAGI. The DNA of the CDR3 is TGTGCCAGCAGCCGTCAGGCCGGTAGCGCTGATACGCAGTATTTT. Protein product: CASSRQAGSADTQYF.

The CDR3 sequence is CASSLVVLAGSYNEQFF. The DNA for the CDR3 is TGTGCCAGCAGCTTAGTAGTCCTAGCGGGGTCCTACAATGAGCAGTTCTTC. J is TRBJ2-1 and V is TRBV7-2; 9 bases match TRBD2. In germline, CDR1 is SGHTA, CDR2 FQGNSA. The CDR3 is 17 amino acids. The J segment lost 1 base and the V segment lost 1 base, leaving 5 bases of the junction unmatched.

V is TRBV5-1 and J is TRBJ1-3, with 7 nucleotides matching TRBD1. This CDR3 contains 14 residues. From germline, CDR1 is SGHRS and CDR2 YFSETQ. V lost 3 bases, J lost 3 bases, and 3 bases stayed unmatched. CDR3 sequence reads: CASSSGTDGNTIYF. CDR3 sequence (DNA): TGCGCCAGCAGCTCTGGGACAGATGGAAACACCATATATTTT.

DNA for the CDR3: TGTGCCAGCAGTTTAAGACAGGGGGTATTGAGGGAGCAGTTCTTC. This codes for CASSLRQGVLREQFF. The chain uses TRBV27 and TRBJ2-1, with 9 bases fitting TRBD1. Germline CDR1 is MNHEY and CDR2 is SMNVEV (reference sequence). This CDR3 has 15 residues. V was clipped by 2 bases and J by 10 bases; unmatched bases: 9.

This clonotype has at least ten counts. Compared with germline, one end of the junction differs, possibly owing to a read error. J is TRBJ2-7 and V is TRBV27; D may match TRBD1 or TRBD2 (5 bases each). From germline, CDR1 is MNHEY and CDR2 SMNVEV (reference sequence). This CDR3 is 14 amino acids long. The DNA for the CDR3 is TGCGCCAGCAGCTCCGGGACGGTGACCTACGAGCAGTACTTC. It is translated as CASSSGTVTYEQYF.

The J gene is TRBJ1-5, the V gene TRBV4-1, with D maybe TRBD1 (5 bases). V lost 0 bases and J 6 bases, leaving 12 bases between the germline ends. The CDR3 length is 15 residues. Germline V gives CDR1 MGHRA, CDR2 YSYEKL. CDR3 protein: CASSQEYPGPQPQHF. In DNA, the CDR3 is TGCGCCAGCAGCCAAGAGTACCCGGGGCCTCAGCCCCAGCATTTT.

This clonotype was counted between two and nine times. The J gene is TRBJ2-3, the V gene TRBV23-1, with a tentative D call TRBD2 (5 bases). TRBV23-1 is sorted into the ORF group, with uncertain function. Between the trimmed V and J ends, which lost 0 bases and 0 bases, there was a span of 10 bases. This CDR3 region has 16 residues. The CDR3 loop reads CASSQSSGKSTDTQYF. DNA of the CDR3: TGCGCCAGCAGTCAATCGTCCGGGAAGAGCACAGATACGCAGTATTTT.

This chain joins TRBV4-1 and TRBJ2-3, with a tentative D call TRBD1 (5 bases). The germline V gene has CDR1 MGHRA and CDR2 YSYEKL. The CDR3 has 14 amino acids. With 0 bases removed from V and 8 bases from J, the gap between germline ends came to 12 bases. CDR3 bases: TGCGCCAGCAGCCAAGAAGTGGCCAGGGTTACGCAGTATTTT. This translates into CASSQEVARVTQYF.

The rearrangement links TRBV18 to TRBJ1-2, with D uncertain. Germline assignment: CDR1 KGHSH and CDR2 LQKENI. The CDR3 is 15 amino acids. V was shortened by 4 bases and J by 4 bases, with 16 bases between the two germline ends. The CDR3 sequence is CASSQVPESIYGYTF. CDR3 nucleotides: TGTGCCAGCTCACAGGTCCCTGAATCTATCTATGGCTACACCTTC.

The chain is built from TRBV12-3 or TRBV12-4 and TRBJ1-5; 9 bases match TRBD1. The CDR3 sequence is 15 residues long. J was trimmed by 6 bases and V by 6 bases; bases with no gene match: 9. The CDR3 loop reads CASSPQGARGQPQHF. CDR3 in DNA: TGTGCCAGCAGCCCACAGGGGGCTCGAGGTCAGCCCCAGCATTTT.

This clonotype was observed a handful of times. The chain's CDR3 is CAISELGPTEKLFF. DNA of the CDR3: TGTGCCATCAGTGAGTTGGGACCGACCGAAAAACTGTTTTTT. J is TRBJ1-4 and V is TRBV10-3; D is possibly TRBD1 (5 bases). V was clipped by 1 base and J by 8 bases, with 11 bases between them. CDR1 and CDR2 from the germline V gene are ENHRY and SYGVKD. The CDR3 totals 14 residues.

The genes are TRBV6-5 and TRBJ2-7; D could derive from TRBD1 or TRBD2 (5 bases each). Germline CDR1 reads MNHEY; CDR2 reads SVGAGI. The CDR3 length is 15 residues. V lost 2 bases to trimming and J lost 1 base, with 12 bases between them. The CDR3 here is CASSYPGTASYEQYF. CDR3 nucleotide sequence: TGTGCCAGCAGTTACCCGGGGACGGCTTCCTACGAGCAGTACTTC.

This chain connects TRBV27 to TRBJ2-7, with 9 bases aligning to TRBD1. The V gene end was trimmed by 2 bases and the J gene end by 5 bases; junction bases not matched to a gene: 4. This CDR3 is 14 amino acids long. Germline V gene data show CDR1 as MNHEY and CDR2 as SMNVEV (reference sequence). The CDR3 sequence: CASSLGTGTNEQYF. The CDR3 DNA follows: TGTGCCAGCAGTTTAGGGACAGGGACGAACGAGCAGTACTTC.

This chain joins TRBV5-6 and TRBJ1-1; D call uncertain. CDR1 is SGHDT, CDR2 YYEEEE, per germline. V lost 2 bases to trimming and J lost 2 bases, with 10 bases between them. The CDR3 has 14 amino acids. The CDR3 region is CASSFAGDNTEAFF. CDR3 coding DNA: TGTGCCAGCAGCTTCGCAGGAGATAACACTGAAGCTTTCTTT.

CDR3 DNA sequence: TGTGCCAGCAGTGAACCATCCGGGACAGGGTTTGGCGAGCAGTACTTC. This gives the protein CASSEPSGTGFGEQYF. The chain joins TRBV6-1 to TRBJ2-5, with 9 bases that match TRBD1. The tail of the sequence fits TRBJ2-7 better, so the J call may be wrong. The CDR3 has 16 residues. Germline values: CDR1 MNHNS, CDR2 SASEGT.

This clonotype showed up many times. The chain carries TRBV6-1 and TRBJ1-5; TRBD1 is a possible D gene (5 bases). This CDR3 has 15 residues. The ends were cut back, 6 bases at V and 6 bases at J, with 18 bases in the middle. The germline V gene encodes CDR1 MNHNS and CDR2 SASEGT. DNA of the CDR3: TGTGCCAGCAGCGAAAACGGAGGGCAGGGTCAGCCCCAGCATTTT. It translates to CASSENGGQGQPQHF.

The chain combines TRBV3-1 with TRBJ2-7; 8 nucleotides line up with TRBD1. V lost 3 bases and J lost 0; bases outside the gene matches: 7. The V gene's germline CDR1 is LGHDT and CDR2 YNNKEL (reference sequence). The CDR3 extends over 16 amino acids. The CDR3 is CASSHDSGGDSYEQYF. CDR3 bases: TGTGCCAGCAGCCACGATTCAGGGGGCGACTCCTACGAGCAGTACTTC.

V and J are TRBV6-5 and TRBJ1-2, with 10 bases identical to TRBD1. The CDR3 has 15 amino acids. Trimming removed 6 bases from V and 2 bases from J; junction bases left unmatched: 6. Germline-derived CDR1 and CDR2 are MNHEY and SVGAGI. The CDR3 DNA reads as TGTGCCAGCAGCGGAGAGACAGGGGGCAACTATGGCTACACCTTC. Its protein is CASSGETGGNYGYTF.

The sample holds a few counts of this clonotype. The chain is built from TRBV6-1 and TRBJ1-2; a weak D match, TRBD1 (6 bases). CDR3 length: 13 amino acids. Trimming cost V 3 bases and J 7 bases, with 12 bases left between them. CDR1 and CDR2 from the germline V gene are MNHNS and SASEGT. The CDR3: CASSERQGTGYTF. Here the CDR3 DNA reads TGTGCCAGCAGTGAGCGGCAGGGGACTGGCTACACCTTC.

This clonotype was recorded a few times. V is TRBV20-1 and J is TRBJ2-5; D call uncertain. Trimming stripped 3 bases from V and 0 bases from J, with 8 bases between. The CDR3 consists of 13 residues. Germline CDR1 and CDR2: DFQATT and SNEGSKA (reference sequence). The CDR3 DNA reads as TGCAGTGCTAGGTTAACAGACCAAGAGACCCAGTACTTC. It is translated as CSARLTDQETQYF.

This chain uses TRBV4-2 with TRBJ2-7, with 11 positions matching TRBD2. The CDR3 totals 20 residues. Germline V gene lookup returns CDR1 LGHNA and CDR2 YNFKEQ. J was trimmed by 3 bases and V by 0 bases; bases with no gene match: 16. Here the CDR3 reads CASSQEDGASGGLWVYEQYF. The CDR3 bases are TGTGCCAGCAGCCAAGAGGATGGTGCTAGCGGGGGGTTATGGGTCTACGAGCAGTACTTC.

The chain is built from TRBV10-3 and TRBJ2-5, with D unresolved. CDR3 size: 14 residues. The V end was cut by 4 bases, the J end by 3 bases, with 12 bases between. Per the germline V gene, CDR1 is ENHRY and CDR2 is SYGVKD. The CDR3 DNA reads TGTGCCATCAGTGCTTCAGGATTAGAAGAGACCCAGTACTTC. This encodes CAISASGLEETQYF.